Listed below are T cell receptor beta chains from one sample, sequenced in a study of blood T cell repertoires in COVID-19. TCRdb's copy holds only in-frame clones and misses some; the assay was immunoSEQ multiplex PCR. The repertoire holds about 150,000 clones, about 81% seen once, with around 7% in the top ten. Sequenced sample: PBMCs or T cells enriched from blood (not recorded which). The receptors come from a man between 50 and 59 years old who had recovered from COVID-19. Both conserved end residues are part of each CDR3. The order of the fields is CDR3 length, clone size, D gene, V gene, J gene, CDR3 DNA, CDR3 protein. D genes are given only for firm matches. Size values are once, few and many counts, or a class for expanded clones, and some rows have none.

12,once,.,TRBV6-4,TRBJ1-2,TGTGCCAGCAGTGACTCACAGGGTGGCTACACCTTC,CASSDSQGGYTF
17,many,.,TRBV11-3,TRBJ1-6,TGTGCCAGCAGCTATCCCACCGGGGGACGGGGAAATTCACCCCTCCACTTT,CASSYPTGGRGNSPLHF
16,.,.,TRBV27,TRBJ1-2,TGTGCCAGCAGTTCCCTCCGCGAGAGTGGTTCCCGGGGCTACACCTTC,CASSSLRESGSRGYTF
15,few,TRBD1,TRBV6-6,TRBJ1-5,TGTGCCAGCACCCACAGGGGTGGCGGCAATCAGCCCCAGCATTTT,CASTHRGGGNQPQHF
13,.,.,TRBV19,TRBJ2-7,TGTGCCAGTAGTATAGGGCAGTCCTACGAGCAGTACTTC,CASSIGQSYEQYF
15,few,TRBD2,TRBV11-2,TRBJ2-1,TGTGCCAGCAGCTTAGCGGGGGGTTATGACAATGAGCAGTTCTTC,CASSLAGGYDNEQFF
14,.,TRBD1,TRBV6-5,TRBJ1-5,TGTGCCAGCAGAATGGGACAGAGGAATCAGCCCCAGCATTTT,CASRMGQRNQPQHF
15,.,.,TRBV6-5,TRBJ1-6,TGTGCCAGCAGTATCCAGGGTTCCTATAATTCACCCCTCCACTTT,CASSIQGSYNSPLHF
15,.,TRBD2,TRBV5-4,TRBJ2-3,TGTGCCAGCAGCTTGTTTGGACTAGGAACAGATACGCAGTATTTT,CASSLFGLGTDTQYF
16,once,TRBD2,TRBV11-1,TRBJ2-5,TGTGCCAGCCGCCTTTCTAGCGGGGGCCGTCAAGAGACCCAGTACTTC,CASRLSSGGRQETQYF
16,.,.,TRBV11-3,TRBJ2-6,TGTGCCAGCAGCTTGGGACAAACCTCTGGGGCCAACGTCCTGACTTTC,CASSLGQTSGANVLTF
18,few,TRBD1,TRBV12-5,TRBJ2-1,TGTGCTAGTGGTCCACCTAGAGGACAGGGGTACCCCTACAATGAGCAGTTCTTC,CASGPPRGQGYPYNEQFF
15,once,.,TRBV19,TRBJ2-2,TGTGCCAGTACCGAGAGGGCTCCAGGCACCGGGGAGCTGTTTTTT,CASTERAPGTGELFF
18,.,TRBD2,TRBV7-8,TRBJ2-5,TGTGCCAGCAGCCGTGGGACTAGCGGGGGCTGGTACCAAGAGACCCAGTACTTC,CASSRGTSGGWYQETQYF
16,few,TRBD1,TRBV5-6,TRBJ1-5,TGTGCCAGCAGCTTGGCCGGGACAGGGTATAACCAGCCCCAGCATTTT,CASSLAGTGYNQPQHF
15,many,TRBD1,TRBV6-4,TRBJ1-6,TGTGCCAGCAGTGTAGACACAGGGGGCAATTCACCCCTCCACTTT,CASSVDTGGNSPLHF
12,.,.,TRBV3-1/TRBV3-2,TRBJ2-5,TGTGCCAGCAGCCCAGGCCAAGAGACCCAGTACTTC,CASSPGQETQYF
14,.,.,TRBV19,TRBJ1-4,TGTGCCAGTAGTGCGGACAGAATTAATGAAAAACTGTTTTTT,CASSADRINEKLFF
13,.,.,TRBV14,TRBJ2-1,TGTGCCAGCAGCCAAGATTGGAGGGGAGAGCAGTTCTTC,CASSQDWRGEQFF
16,few,TRBD1,TRBV12-5,TRBJ2-3,TGTGCTAGTGGCCACGGACAGGTAGAAGGGACAGATACGCAGTATTTT,CASGHGQVEGTDTQYF
15,.,.,TRBV4-1,TRBJ1-1,TGCGCCAGCAGCCCGGGGCCTCAGGGAGGTCTTGAAGCTTTCTTT,CASSPGPQGGLEAFF
18,.,TRBD2,TRBV7-3,TRBJ2-5,TGTGCCAGCAGCCCGCGACTAGCATCCCTCTCGTCCCAAGAGACCCAGTACTTC,CASSPRLASLSSQETQYF
20,few,.,TRBV6-6,TRBJ1-5,TGTGCCAGCAGTCGAACGGACTCACGGGCCCATGTCGTTGGCAATCAGCCCCAGCATTTT,CASSRTDSRAHVVGNQPQHF
15,.,TRBD2,TRBV15,TRBJ2-3,TGTGCCACCAGCAGAGATAGCGGGGGGGCCGATACGCAGTATTTT,CATSRDSGGADTQYF
13,.,.,TRBV12-5,TRBJ1-1,TGTGCTAGTGGTTTTCTGGAGGGGTCTGAAGCTTTCTTT,CASGFLEGSEAFF
15,.,TRBD1,TRBV5-4,TRBJ2-7,TGTGCCAGCAGCTTGGGACAGGGTCCCTACTACGAGCAGTACTTC,CASSLGQGPYYEQYF
14,.,.,TRBV6-5,TRBJ1-4,TGTGCCAGCGGCCCCAGGGGAACTAATGAAAAACTGTTTTTT,CASGPRGTNEKLFF
15,.,.,TRBV4-1,TRBJ2-5,TGCGCCAGCAGCCAAGATGGAGTTAACCAAGAGACCCAGTACTTC,CASSQDGVNQETQYF
15,few,.,TRBV5-6,TRBJ1-3,TGTGCCAGCAGTCGGGCCACGGGGGGCGGAAACACCATATATTTT,CASSRATGGGNTIYF
14,.,TRBD1,TRBV4-1,TRBJ1-2,TGCGCCAGCAGCCAAACCCGGGACAGAAGCGGCTACACCTTC,CASSQTRDRSGYTF
15,.,.,TRBV6-5,TRBJ1-4,TGTGCCAGCAGCCCCCACGGAGTTTTGGCTGAAAAACTGTTTTTT,CASSPHGVLAEKLFF
14,.,TRBD1,TRBV6-5,TRBJ2-2,TGTGCCAGCAGAGGACAGGGGGCCACCGGGGAGCTGTTTTTT,CASRGQGATGELFF
12,.,TRBD1,TRBV6-2/TRBV6-3,TRBJ2-5,TGTGCCAGCAGTGGGACAGAAGAGACCCAGTACTTC,CASSGTEETQYF
17,.,TRBD1,TRBV6-4,TRBJ1-4,TGTGCCAGCAGCCCGGACAGGGCCCCCGCAACTAATGAAAAACTGTTTTTT,CASSPDRAPATNEKLFF
16,.,.,TRBV18,TRBJ1-2,TGTGCCAGCTCACCACGGGACACTGGTGTTTACTATGGCTACACCTTC,CASSPRDTGVYYGYTF
11,.,.,TRBV2,TRBJ1-5,TGTGCCAGCAGTGAGGGCAGAACCCAGCATTTT,CASSEGRTQHF
15,few,.,TRBV19,TRBJ1-2,TGTGCCAGTAGTATAGATACAGGGAACAACTATGGCTACACCTTC,CASSIDTGNNYGYTF